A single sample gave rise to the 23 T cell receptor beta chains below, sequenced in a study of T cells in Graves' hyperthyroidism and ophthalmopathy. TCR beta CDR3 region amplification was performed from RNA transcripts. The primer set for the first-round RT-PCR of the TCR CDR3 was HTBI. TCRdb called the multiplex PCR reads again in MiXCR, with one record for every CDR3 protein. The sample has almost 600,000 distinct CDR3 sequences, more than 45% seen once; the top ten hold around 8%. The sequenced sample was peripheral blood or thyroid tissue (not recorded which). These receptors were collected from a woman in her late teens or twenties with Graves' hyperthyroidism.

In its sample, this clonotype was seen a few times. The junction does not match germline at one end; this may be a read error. CDR3 sequence reads: CSASGTSIDEQHF. DNA of the CDR3: TGCAGTGCTTCCGGGACTAGTATCGACGAGCAGCACTTC. The chain employs TRBV20-1 and TRBJ2-7; TRBD2 matches at 8 bases. The CDR3 spans 13 residues. Germline values: CDR1 DFQATT, CDR2 SNEGSKA (reference sequence).

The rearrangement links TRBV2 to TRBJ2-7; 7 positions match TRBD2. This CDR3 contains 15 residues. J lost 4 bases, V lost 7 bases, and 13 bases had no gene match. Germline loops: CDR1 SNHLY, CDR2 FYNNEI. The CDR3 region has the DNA TGTGCCAGCATTTCGTTTCCGGGGGGTGAGTACGAGCAGTACTTC. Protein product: CASISFPGGEYEQYF.

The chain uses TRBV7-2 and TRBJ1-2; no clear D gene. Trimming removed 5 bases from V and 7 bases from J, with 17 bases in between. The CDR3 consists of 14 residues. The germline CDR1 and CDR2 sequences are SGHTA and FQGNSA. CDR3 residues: CASSPTSGISGYTF. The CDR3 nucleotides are TGTGCCAGCAGCCCGACTAGCGGGATCAGTGGCTACACCTTC.

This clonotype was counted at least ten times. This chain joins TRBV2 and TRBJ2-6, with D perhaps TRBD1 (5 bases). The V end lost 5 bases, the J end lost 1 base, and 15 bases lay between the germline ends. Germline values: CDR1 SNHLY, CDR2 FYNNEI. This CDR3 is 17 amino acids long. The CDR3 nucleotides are TGTGCCAGCAGTCCTTGGGGCATCTCATCTGGGGCCAACGTCCTGACTTTC. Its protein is CASSPWGISSGANVLTF.

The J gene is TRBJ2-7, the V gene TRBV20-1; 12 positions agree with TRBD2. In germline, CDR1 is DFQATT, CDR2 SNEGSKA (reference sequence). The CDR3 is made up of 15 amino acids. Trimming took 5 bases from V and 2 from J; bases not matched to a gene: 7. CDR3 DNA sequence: TGCAGTGCTTCGACGGGACTAGCGGGTGCCTACGAGCAGTACTTC. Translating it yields CSASTGLAGAYEQYF.

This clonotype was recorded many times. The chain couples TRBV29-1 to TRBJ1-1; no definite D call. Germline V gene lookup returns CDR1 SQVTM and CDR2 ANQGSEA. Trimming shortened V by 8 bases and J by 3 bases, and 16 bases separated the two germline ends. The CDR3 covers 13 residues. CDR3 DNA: TGCAGCCACAACAAGATGGGCGACACTGAAGCTTTCTTT. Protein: CSHNKMGDTEAFF.

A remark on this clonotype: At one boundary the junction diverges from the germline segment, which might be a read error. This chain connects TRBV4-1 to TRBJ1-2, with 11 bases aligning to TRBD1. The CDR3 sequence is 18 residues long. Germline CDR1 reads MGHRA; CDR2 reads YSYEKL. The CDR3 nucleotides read TGTGCCAGCAGCCAAGACTCGGGCGGGGACAGGGGGGCCTATGGCTACACCTTC. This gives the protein CASSQDSGGDRGAYGYTF.

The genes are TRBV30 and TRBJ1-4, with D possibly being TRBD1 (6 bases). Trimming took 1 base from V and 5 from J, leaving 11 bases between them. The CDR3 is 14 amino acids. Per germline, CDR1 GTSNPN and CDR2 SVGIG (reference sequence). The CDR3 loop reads CAWSAPQGNEKLFF. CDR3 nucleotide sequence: TGTGCCTGGAGTGCCCCACAGGGAAATGAAAAACTGTTTTTT.

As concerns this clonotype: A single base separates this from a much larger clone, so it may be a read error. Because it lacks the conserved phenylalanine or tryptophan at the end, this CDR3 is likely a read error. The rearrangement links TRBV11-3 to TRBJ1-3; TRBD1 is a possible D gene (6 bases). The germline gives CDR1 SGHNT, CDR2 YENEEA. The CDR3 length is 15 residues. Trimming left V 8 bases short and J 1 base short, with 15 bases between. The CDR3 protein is CASALQGESGNTIYS. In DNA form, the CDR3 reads TGTGCCAGCGCGCTACAGGGAGAGTCTGGAAACACCATATATTCT.

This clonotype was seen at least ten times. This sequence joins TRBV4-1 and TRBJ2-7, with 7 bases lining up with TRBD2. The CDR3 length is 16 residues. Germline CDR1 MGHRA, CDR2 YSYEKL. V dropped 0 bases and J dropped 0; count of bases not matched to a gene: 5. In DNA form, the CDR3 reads TGCGCCAGCAGCCAAGATCAGCGGGAACTCTCCTACGAGCAGTACTTC. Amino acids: CASSQDQRELSYEQYF.

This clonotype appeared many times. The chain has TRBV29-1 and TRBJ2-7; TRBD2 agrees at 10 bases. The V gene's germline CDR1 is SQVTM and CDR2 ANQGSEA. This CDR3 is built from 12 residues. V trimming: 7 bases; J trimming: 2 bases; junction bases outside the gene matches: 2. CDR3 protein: CSGTSGTYEQYF. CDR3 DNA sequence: TGCAGCGGGACTAGCGGAACCTACGAGCAGTACTTC.

In nucleotides, the CDR3 is TGTGCCAGCAGCAAGTCCCCGGGGGGGGCTGGCAATCAGCCCCAGCATTTT. Protein: CASSKSPGGAGNQPQHF. The rearrangement links TRBV5-4 to TRBJ1-5; D perhaps matches TRBD1 (6 bases). CDR3 length: 17 residues. Germline CDR1 and CDR2: SGHNT and YYREEE (reference sequence). Trimming took off 4 bases at V and 2 bases at J, with 19 bases between the two ends.

The CDR3 DNA reads as TGTGCCAGCAGCCCCGGACAGGGGGTGTCCTCTAACTATGGCTACACCTTC. It codes for CASSPGQGVSSNYGYTF. J is TRBJ1-2 and V is TRBV7-9; TRBD1 agrees at 10 bases. Germline loops: CDR1 SEHNR, CDR2 FQNEAQ (reference sequence). With 5 bases clipped from V and 0 bases from J, the junction kept 9 bases outside the gene matches. This CDR3 is 17 amino acids long.

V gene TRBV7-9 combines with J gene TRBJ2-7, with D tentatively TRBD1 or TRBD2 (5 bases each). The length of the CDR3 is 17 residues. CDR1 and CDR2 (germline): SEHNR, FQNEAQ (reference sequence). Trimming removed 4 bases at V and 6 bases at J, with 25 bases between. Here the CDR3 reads CASSSHRDLRIPGEQYF. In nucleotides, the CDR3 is TGTGCCAGCAGCTCCCACCGGGACCTAAGAATTCCGGGCGAGCAGTACTTC.

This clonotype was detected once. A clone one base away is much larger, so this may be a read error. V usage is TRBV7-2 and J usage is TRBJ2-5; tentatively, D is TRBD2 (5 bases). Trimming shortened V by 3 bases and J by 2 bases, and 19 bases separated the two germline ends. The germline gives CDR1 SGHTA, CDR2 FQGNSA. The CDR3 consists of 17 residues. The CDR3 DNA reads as TGTGCCAGCAGCTTGGACTGGGGAACAGCCCCGCAAGAGACCCAGTACTTC. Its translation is CASSLDWGTAPQETQYF. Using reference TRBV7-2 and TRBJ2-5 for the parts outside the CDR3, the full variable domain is GAGVSQSPSNKVTEKGKDVELRCDPISGHTALYWYRQSLGQGLEFLIYFQGNSAPDKSGLPSDRFSAERTGGSVSTLTIQRTQQEDSAVYLCASSLDWGTAPQETQYFGPGTRLLVL.

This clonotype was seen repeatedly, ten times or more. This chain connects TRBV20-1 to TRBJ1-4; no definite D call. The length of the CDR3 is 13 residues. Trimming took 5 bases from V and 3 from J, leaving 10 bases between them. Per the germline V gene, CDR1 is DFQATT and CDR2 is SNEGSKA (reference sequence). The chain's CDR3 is CSARGGPNEKLFF. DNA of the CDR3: TGCAGTGCTCGTGGCGGGCCTAATGAAAAACTGTTTTTT.

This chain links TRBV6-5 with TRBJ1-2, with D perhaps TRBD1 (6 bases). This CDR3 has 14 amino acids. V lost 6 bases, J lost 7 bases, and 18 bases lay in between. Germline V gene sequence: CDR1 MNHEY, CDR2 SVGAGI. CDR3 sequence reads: CASRGAVQGTGYTF. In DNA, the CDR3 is TGTGCCAGCAGGGGGGCCGTACAGGGAACTGGCTACACCTTC.

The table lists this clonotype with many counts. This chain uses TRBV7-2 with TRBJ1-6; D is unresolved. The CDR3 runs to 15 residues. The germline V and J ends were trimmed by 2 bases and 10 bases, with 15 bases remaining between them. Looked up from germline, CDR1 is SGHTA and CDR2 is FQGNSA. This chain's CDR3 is CASSLWPPTASPLHF. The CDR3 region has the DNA TGTGCCAGCAGCTTATGGCCTCCGACGGCCTCACCCCTCCACTTT. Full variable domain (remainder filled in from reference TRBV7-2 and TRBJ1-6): GAGVSQSPSNKVTEKGKDVELRCDPISGHTALYWYRQSLGQGLEFLIYFQGNSAPDKSGLPSDRFSAERTGGSVSTLTIQRTQQEDSAVYLCASSLWPPTASPLHFGNGTRLTVT.

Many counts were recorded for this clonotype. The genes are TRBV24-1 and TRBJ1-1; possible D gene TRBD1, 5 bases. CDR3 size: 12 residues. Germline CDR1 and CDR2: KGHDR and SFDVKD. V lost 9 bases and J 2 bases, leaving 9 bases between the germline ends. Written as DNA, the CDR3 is TGTGCCACCTCCACAGGTAACACTGAAGCTTTCTTT. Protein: CATSTGNTEAFF.

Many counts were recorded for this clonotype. DNA of the CDR3: TGTGCCACCAGCAGCCTCCGGGGACCTCAAGAGACCCAGTACTTC. This translates into CATSSLRGPQETQYF. The rearrangement joins TRBV15 to TRBJ2-5, with D possibly being TRBD1 or TRBD2 (5 bases each). This CDR3 has 15 residues. V lost 3 bases, J lost 2 bases, and 13 bases lay in between. CDR1 is LNHNV, CDR2 YYDKDF, per germline (reference sequence).

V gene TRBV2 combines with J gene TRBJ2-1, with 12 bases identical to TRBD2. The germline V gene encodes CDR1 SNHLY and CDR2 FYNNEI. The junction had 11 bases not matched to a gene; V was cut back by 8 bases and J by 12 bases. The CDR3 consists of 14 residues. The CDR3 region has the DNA TGTGCCAGCGGATGGACTAGCGGGAATACAAGGCAGTTCTTC. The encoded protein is CASGWTSGNTRQFF.

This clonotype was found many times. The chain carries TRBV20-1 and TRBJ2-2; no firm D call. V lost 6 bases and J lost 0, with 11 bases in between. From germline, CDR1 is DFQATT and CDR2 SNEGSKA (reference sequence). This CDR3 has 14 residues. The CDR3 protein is CSAQKSTNTGELFF. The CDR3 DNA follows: TGCAGTGCCCAGAAATCAACGAACACCGGGGAGCTGTTTTTT.

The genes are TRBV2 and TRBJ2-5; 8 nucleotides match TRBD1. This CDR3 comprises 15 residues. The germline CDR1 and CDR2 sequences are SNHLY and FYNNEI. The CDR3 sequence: CATSSGQGGSETQYF. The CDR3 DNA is TGTGCTACTAGCAGTGGACAGGGTGGGTCGGAGACCCAGTACTTC.